Listed below are T cell receptor beta chains from one sample, sequenced in a study of glioma-infiltrating T cells after dendritic cell vaccination. The protocol was immunoSEQ multiplex PCR, while the TCRdb copy is restricted to in-frame clones and leaves out a portion. The sample has fewer than 85,000 clones; roughly 87% are singletons. Sequencing was performed on blood, taken before dendritic cell vaccination. The receptor source for this set is a human donor with glioblastoma. The CDR3 runs from the conserved cysteine through the conserved F or W. D genes are given only for firm matches. Rows give clone size only sometimes, using once, few, many, or a class for an expanded clone.

CASSPTGRNTEAFF TGTGCCAGCTCGCCTACAGGGCGGAACACTGAAGCTTTCTTT 14 - TRBJ1-1 TRBV18 -
CASSSPGADTQYF TGTGCCAGCAGCTCCCCGGGGGCAGATACGCAGTATTTT 13 once TRBJ2-3 TRBV7-8 -
CASTAGVFGYTF TGTGCCAGCACAGCGGGTGTTTTTGGCTACACCTTC 12 - TRBJ1-2 TRBV30 -
CASNMGRLLESNQPQHF TGTGCCAGTAATATGGGCAGGCTGCTCGAGAGCAATCAGCCCCAGCATTTT 17 - TRBJ1-5 TRBV19 -
CASSPKRTGNYYGYTF TGTGCCAGCAGCCCCAAGCGGACAGGGAATTACTATGGCTACACCTTC 16 - TRBJ1-2 TRBV11-2 TRBD1
CASSQIAGGSNNEQFF TGTGCCAGCAGCCAAATAGCGGGAGGGTCAAACAATGAGCAGTTCTTC 16 once TRBJ2-1 TRBV7-9 TRBD2
CASSVQQQYF TGTGCCAGCAGTGTTCAACAGCAGTATTTT 10 once TRBJ2-3 TRBV2 -
CASSLGLTHWDEQFF TGTGCCAGCAGCTTGGGGCTCACACATTGGGATGAGCAGTTCTTC 15 - TRBJ2-1 TRBV11-1 -
CASSLRTEVYNEQFF TGTGCCAGCAGTTTACGGACAGAAGTGTACAATGAGCAGTTCTTC 15 - TRBJ2-1 TRBV27 -
CASSARPDRGPGEQFF TGTGCCAGCAGTGCTCGGCCCGACAGGGGACCAGGGGAGCAGTTCTTC 16 - TRBJ2-1 TRBV25-1 TRBD1
CASSINWDTRSYGYTF TGTGCCAGTAGTATAAATTGGGACACCAGGAGCTATGGCTACACCTTC 16 - TRBJ1-2 TRBV19 -
CASTETQGSYEQYF TGTGCCAGCACTGAAACACAGGGATCCTACGAGCAGTACTTC 14 once TRBJ2-7 TRBV6-1 -
CASIPGTLETQYF TGTGCCAGCATTCCCGGGACACTGGAGACCCAGTACTTC 13 - TRBJ2-5 TRBV2 -
CAWGGEIQETQYF TGTGCCTGGGGCGGCGAGATCCAAGAGACCCAGTACTTC 13 - TRBJ2-5 TRBV30 -
CASSTNPGDLNTEAFF TGTGCCAGCAGCACGAACCCAGGGGACCTGAACACTGAAGCTTTCTTT 16 - TRBJ1-1 TRBV7-2 -
CASSLSRQTTYGYTF TGTGCCAGCAGTTTATCCCGACAGACCACCTATGGCTACACCTTC 15 - TRBJ1-2 TRBV27 -
CASSPRGRGEEKLFF TGTGCCAGCAGCCCTAGGGGCAGGGGGGAAGAAAAACTGTTTTTT 15 - TRBJ1-4 TRBV7-9 TRBD1
CASSLQGHTSTDTQYF TGTGCCAGCAGTTTACAGGGACATACTAGCACAGATACGCAGTATTTT 16 - TRBJ2-3 TRBV6-5 -
CASGLRQSSSTDTQYF TGCGCCAGCGGATTAAGACAGAGTTCTAGCACAGATACGCAGTATTTT 16 - TRBJ2-3 TRBV5-1 -
CASTTGSGAGSPLHF TGTGCCAGCACCACCGGAAGCGGGGCGGGTTCACCCCTCCACTTT 15 - TRBJ1-6 TRBV6-5 -
CASSPVNSGANVLTF TGTGCCAGCTCACCTGTTAACTCTGGGGCCAACGTCCTGACTTTC 15 once TRBJ2-6 TRBV18 -
CASSPRGGTEAFF TGTGCCAGCTCACCACGGGGGGGCACTGAAGCTTTCTTT 13 - TRBJ1-1 TRBV18 -
CASSLDQINGYTF TGTGCCAGCAGCTTGGACCAGATCAATGGCTACACCTTC 13 - TRBJ1-2 TRBV5-4 -
CASSDGRYTEAFF TGTGCCAGCAGTGACGGGAGGTACACTGAAGCTTTCTTT 13 - TRBJ1-1 TRBV6-1 -
CASLSRLHTEAFF TGTGCCAGCCTATCCAGGCTCCACACTGAAGCTTTCTTT 13 - TRBJ1-1 TRBV6-5 -
CASSYSIPGGANVLTF TGTGCCAGCAGTTACTCTATCCCTGGTGGGGCCAACGTCCTGACTTTC 16 - TRBJ2-6 TRBV27 -
CASNSGGASTDTQYF TGTGCCAGCAATAGCGGGGGGGCCTCCACAGATACGCAGTATTTT 15 - TRBJ2-3 TRBV6-1 TRBD2
CASSLSGYSTDTQYF TGTGCCAGCAGTCTTAGCGGATATAGCACAGATACGCAGTATTTT 15 - TRBJ2-3 TRBV6-6 -
CASSLGQGGTEAFF TGTGCCAGTAGCCTGGGACAGGGGGGAACTGAAGCTTTCTTT 14 - TRBJ1-1 TRBV19 TRBD1
CASHGGVGETQYF TGTGCCAGCCACGGGGGGGTAGGAGAGACCCAGTACTTC 13 - TRBJ2-5 TRBV5-6 TRBD2
CASSPPGTAKTNYGYTF TGTGCCAGCAGTCCCCCCGGGACAGCGAAGACAAACTATGGCTACACCTTC 17 - TRBJ1-2 TRBV14 TRBD1
CASRLNTGYSPLHF TGTGCCAGCAGACTCAATACAGGATATTCACCCCTCCACTTT 14 - TRBJ1-6 TRBV6-1 -
CAWSTGTTGELFF TGTGCCTGGAGCACAGGGACCACCGGGGAGCTGTTTTTT 13 - TRBJ2-2 TRBV30 -
CASSLATGGYNEQFF TGCGCCAGCAGCTTGGCCACAGGGGGCTACAATGAGCAGTTCTTC 15 - TRBJ2-1 TRBV5-1 TRBD1
CASSYRIGVGDTEAFF TGTGCCAGCAGTTACAGAATAGGGGTAGGCGACACTGAAGCTTTCTTT 16 - TRBJ1-1 TRBV6-6 -
CSDGGQGSEAFF TGCAGCGATGGGGGACAGGGAAGTGAAGCTTTCTTT 12 - TRBJ1-1 TRBV29-1 TRBD1
CASSSDRGNTEAFF TGTGCCAGTAGTAGCGACAGGGGGAACACTGAAGCTTTCTTT 14 - TRBJ1-1 TRBV19 TRBD1
CASSFASGRILDEQFF TGTGCCAGCAGCTTCGCTAGCGGGAGAATTTTGGATGAGCAGTTCTTC 16 - TRBJ2-1 TRBV7-3 TRBD2
CASSLRMNTEAFF TGTGCCAGTAGTCTCAGGATGAACACTGAAGCTTTCTTT 13 - TRBJ1-1 TRBV19 -
CASSLAGGSGDTQYF TGCGCCAGCAGCTTGGCCGGCGGATCTGGAGATACGCAGTATTTT 15 once TRBJ2-3 TRBV5-1 -
CASSSEGQGTYEQYF TGTGCCAGCAGCTCGGAGGGACAGGGAACCTACGAGCAGTACTTC 15 - TRBJ2-7 TRBV5-6 TRBD1
CASSSGQGTIYF TGCGCCAGCAGCTCTGGACAGGGGACCATATATTTT 12 - TRBJ1-3 TRBV5-1 TRBD1
CASSPKQDSYEQYF TGTGCCAGCTCACCAAAGCAGGACTCCTACGAGCAGTACTTC 14 - TRBJ2-7 TRBV18 -
CASNSGTAWAGELFF TGCGCCAGCAACTCAGGGACAGCGTGGGCCGGGGAGCTGTTTTTT 15 - TRBJ2-2 TRBV5-1 TRBD1
CASSLVQGATYGYTF TGTGCCAGCAGCTTGGTACAGGGAGCTACCTATGGCTACACCTTC 15 once TRBJ1-2 TRBV5-6 -
CSVDPLTAGSTDTQYF TGCAGCGTTGACCCCCTTACTGCGGGTAGCACAGATACGCAGTATTTT 16 - TRBJ2-3 TRBV29-1 -
CASSPVKGEQYF TGTGCCAGCAGCCCCGTCAAGGGGGAGCAGTACTTC 12 - TRBJ2-7 TRBV5-6 -
CASSLSLAGGLGTDTQYF TGTGCCAGCAGCTTATCACTAGCGGGAGGGCTAGGGACAGATACGCAGTATTTT 18 - TRBJ2-3 TRBV7-3 TRBD2
CASSPRKPGELFF TGTGCCAGCAGTCCCCGTAAGCCCGGGGAGCTGTTTTTT 13 - TRBJ2-2 TRBV28 -
CASTPGRGKAYEQYF TGTGCCAGCACCCCGGGCAGGGGAAAGGCCTACGAGCAGTACTTC 15 - TRBJ2-7 TRBV6-1 -
CASSSRGTSTDTQYF TGTGCCAGCAGCTCCCGGGGAACTAGCACAGATACGCAGTATTTT 15 - TRBJ2-3 TRBV7-9 -
CASSFYGTTNTGELFF TGTGCCAGCAGTTTTTACGGGACAACGAACACCGGGGAGCTGTTTTTT 16 - TRBJ2-2 TRBV27 -